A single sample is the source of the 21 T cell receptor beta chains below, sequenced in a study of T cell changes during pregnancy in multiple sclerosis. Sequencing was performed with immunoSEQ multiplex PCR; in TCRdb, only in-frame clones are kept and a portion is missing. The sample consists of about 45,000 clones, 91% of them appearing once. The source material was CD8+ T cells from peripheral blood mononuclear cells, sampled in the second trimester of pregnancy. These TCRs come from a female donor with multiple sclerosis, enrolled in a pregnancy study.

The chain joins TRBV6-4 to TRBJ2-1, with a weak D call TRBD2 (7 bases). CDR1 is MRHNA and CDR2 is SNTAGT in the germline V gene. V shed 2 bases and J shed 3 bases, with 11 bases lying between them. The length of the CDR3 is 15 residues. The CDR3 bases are TGTGCCAGCAGTGACGGCGGGGGCGGCTACAATGAGCAGTTCTTC. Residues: CASSDGGGGYNEQFF.

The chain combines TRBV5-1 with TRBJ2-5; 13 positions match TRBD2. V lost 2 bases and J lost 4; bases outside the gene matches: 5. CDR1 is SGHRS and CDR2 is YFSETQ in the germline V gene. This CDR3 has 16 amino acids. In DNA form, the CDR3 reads TGCGCCAGCAGCTTTTTGGGACTAGCGGGGTTAGAGACCCAGTACTTC. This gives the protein CASSFLGLAGLETQYF.

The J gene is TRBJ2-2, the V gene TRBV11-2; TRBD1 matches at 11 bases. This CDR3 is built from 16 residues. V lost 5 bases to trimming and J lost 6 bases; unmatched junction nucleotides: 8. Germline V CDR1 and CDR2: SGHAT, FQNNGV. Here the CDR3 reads CASSLPGQGVPGELFF. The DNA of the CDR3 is TGTGCCAGCAGCCTACCGGGACAGGGGGTTCCCGGGGAGCTGTTTTTT. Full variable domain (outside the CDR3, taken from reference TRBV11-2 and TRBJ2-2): EAGVAQSPRYKIIEKRQSVAFWCNPISGHATLYWYQQILGQGPKLLIQFQNNGVVDDSQLPKDRFSAERLKGVDSTLKIQPAKLEDSAVYLCASSLPGQGVPGELFFGEGSRLTVL.

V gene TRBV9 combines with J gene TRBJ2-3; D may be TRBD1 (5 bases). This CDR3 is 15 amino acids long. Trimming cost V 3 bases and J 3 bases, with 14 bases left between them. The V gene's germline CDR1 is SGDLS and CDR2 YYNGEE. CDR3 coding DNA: TGTGCCAGCAGCGATCCTAGGGGCACGACAGATACGCAGTATTTT. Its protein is CASSDPRGTTDTQYF.

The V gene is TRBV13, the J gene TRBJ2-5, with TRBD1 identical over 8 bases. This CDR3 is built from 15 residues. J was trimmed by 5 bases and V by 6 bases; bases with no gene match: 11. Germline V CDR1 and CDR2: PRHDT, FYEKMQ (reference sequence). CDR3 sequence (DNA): TGTGCCAGCAGATCCGAAATGACAGGGGATGAGACCCAGTACTTC. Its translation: CASRSEMTGDETQYF.

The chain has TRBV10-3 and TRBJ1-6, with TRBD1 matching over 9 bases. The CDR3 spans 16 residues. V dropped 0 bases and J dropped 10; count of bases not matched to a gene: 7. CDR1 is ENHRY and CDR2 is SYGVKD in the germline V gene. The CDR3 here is CAISESGQGLGSPLHF. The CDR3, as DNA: TGTGCCATCAGTGAGTCGGGACAGGGCCTGGGCTCACCCCTCCACTTT.

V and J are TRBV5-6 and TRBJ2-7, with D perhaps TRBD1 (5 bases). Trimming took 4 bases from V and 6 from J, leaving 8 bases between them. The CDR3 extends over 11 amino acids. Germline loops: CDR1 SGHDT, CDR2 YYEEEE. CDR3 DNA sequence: TGTGCCAGCAGCGTAGGGGCCGAGCAGTACTTC. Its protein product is CASSVGAEQYF.

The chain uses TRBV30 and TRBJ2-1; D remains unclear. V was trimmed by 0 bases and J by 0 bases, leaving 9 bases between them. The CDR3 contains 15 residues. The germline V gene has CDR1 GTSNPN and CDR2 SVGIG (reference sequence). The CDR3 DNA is TGTGCCTGGAGTGTACCGGTTATCTCCTACAATGAGCAGTTCTTC. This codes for CAWSVPVISYNEQFF.

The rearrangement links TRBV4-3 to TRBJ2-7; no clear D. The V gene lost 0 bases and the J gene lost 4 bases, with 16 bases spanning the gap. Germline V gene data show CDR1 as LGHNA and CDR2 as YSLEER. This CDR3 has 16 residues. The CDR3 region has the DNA TGCGCCAGCAGCCAAGAAGAATCCGGTGTAGATTACGAGCAGTACTTC. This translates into CASSQEESGVDYEQYF.

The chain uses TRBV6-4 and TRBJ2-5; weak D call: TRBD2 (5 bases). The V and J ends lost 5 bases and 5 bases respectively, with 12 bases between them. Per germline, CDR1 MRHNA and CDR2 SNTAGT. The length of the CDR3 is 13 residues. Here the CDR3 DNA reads TGTGCCAGCAGTAGAGCGGTCATGGAGACCCAGTACTTC. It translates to CASSRAVMETQYF.

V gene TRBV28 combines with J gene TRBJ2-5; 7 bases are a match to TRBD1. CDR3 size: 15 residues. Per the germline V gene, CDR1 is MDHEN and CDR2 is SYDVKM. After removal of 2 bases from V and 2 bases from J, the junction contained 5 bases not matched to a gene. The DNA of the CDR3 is TGTGCCAGCAGTTTACCCCGGGACAGTCAAGAGACCCAGTACTTC. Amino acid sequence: CASSLPRDSQETQYF.

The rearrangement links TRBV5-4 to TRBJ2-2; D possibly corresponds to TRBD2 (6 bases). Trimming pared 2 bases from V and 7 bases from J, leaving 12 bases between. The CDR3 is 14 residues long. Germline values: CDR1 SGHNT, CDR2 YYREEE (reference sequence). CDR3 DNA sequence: TGTGCCAGCAGCTTCTTTAGCGGAGTCGGGGAGCTGTTTTTT. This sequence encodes CASSFFSGVGELFF.

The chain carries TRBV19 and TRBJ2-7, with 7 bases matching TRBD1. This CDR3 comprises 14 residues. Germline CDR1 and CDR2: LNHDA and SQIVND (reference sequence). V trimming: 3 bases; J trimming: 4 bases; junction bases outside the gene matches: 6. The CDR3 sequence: CASSMATGQYEQYF. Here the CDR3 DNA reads TGTGCCAGTAGTATGGCGACAGGGCAATACGAGCAGTACTTC.

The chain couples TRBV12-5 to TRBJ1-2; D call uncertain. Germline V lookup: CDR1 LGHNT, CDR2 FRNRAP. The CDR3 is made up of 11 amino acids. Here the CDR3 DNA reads TGTGCAGGAGGAGAGGGCTATGGCTACACCTTC. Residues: CAGGEGYGYTF.

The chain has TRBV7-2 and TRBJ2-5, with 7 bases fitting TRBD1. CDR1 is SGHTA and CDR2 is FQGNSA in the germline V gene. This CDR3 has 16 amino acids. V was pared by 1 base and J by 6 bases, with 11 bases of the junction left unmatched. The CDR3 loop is CASSLEGQWIGKTQYF. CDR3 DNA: TGTGCCAGCAGCTTAGAGGGACAGTGGATCGGCAAGACCCAGTACTTC. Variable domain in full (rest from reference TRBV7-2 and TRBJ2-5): GAGVSQSPSNKVTEKGKDVELRCDPISGHTALYWYRQSLGQGLEFLIYFQGNSAPDKSGLPSDRFSAERTGGSVSTLTIQRTQQEDSAVYLCASSLEGQWIGKTQYFGPGTRLLVL.

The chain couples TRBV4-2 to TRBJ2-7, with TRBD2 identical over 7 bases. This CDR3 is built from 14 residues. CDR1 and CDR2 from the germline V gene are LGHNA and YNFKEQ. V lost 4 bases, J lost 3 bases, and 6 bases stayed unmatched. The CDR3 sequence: CASSPGVAGYEQYF. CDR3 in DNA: TGTGCCAGCAGCCCGGGGGTAGCGGGCTACGAGCAGTACTTC.

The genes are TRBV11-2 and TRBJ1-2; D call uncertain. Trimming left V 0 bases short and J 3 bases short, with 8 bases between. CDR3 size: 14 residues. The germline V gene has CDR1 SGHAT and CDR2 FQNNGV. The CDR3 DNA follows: TGTGCCAGCAGCTTAGATCCGGGTGACTATGGCTACACCTTC. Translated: CASSLDPGDYGYTF.

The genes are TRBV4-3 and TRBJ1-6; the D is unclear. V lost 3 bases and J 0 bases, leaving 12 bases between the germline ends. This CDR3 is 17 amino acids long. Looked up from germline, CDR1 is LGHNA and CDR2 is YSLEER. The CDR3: CASSQAATSSYNSPLHF. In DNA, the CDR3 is TGCGCCAGCAGCCAGGCGGCGACTAGCTCCTATAATTCACCCCTCCACTTT.

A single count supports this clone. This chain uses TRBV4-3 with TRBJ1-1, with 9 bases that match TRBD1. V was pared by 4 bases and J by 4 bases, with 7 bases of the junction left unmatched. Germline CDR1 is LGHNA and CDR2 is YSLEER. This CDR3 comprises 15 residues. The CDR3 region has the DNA TGCGCCAGCAGCCCGGGACAGGGAAGGATCACTGAAGCTTTCTTT. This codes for CASSPGQGRITEAFF.

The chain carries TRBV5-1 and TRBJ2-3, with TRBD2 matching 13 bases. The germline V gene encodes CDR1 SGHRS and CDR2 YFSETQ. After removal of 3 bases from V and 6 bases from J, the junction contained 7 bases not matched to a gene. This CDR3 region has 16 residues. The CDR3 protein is CASSSLLAGGLDTQYF. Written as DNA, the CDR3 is TGCGCCAGCAGCTCGTTACTAGCGGGGGGGCTGGATACGCAGTATTTT.

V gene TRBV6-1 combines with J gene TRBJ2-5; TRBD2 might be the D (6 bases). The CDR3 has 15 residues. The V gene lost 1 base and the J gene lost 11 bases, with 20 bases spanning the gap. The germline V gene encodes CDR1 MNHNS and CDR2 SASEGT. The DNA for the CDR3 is TGTGCCAGCAGTGAAGGGGGCGACGGGGTCCGGGGGCAGTACTTC. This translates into CASSEGGDGVRGQYF.